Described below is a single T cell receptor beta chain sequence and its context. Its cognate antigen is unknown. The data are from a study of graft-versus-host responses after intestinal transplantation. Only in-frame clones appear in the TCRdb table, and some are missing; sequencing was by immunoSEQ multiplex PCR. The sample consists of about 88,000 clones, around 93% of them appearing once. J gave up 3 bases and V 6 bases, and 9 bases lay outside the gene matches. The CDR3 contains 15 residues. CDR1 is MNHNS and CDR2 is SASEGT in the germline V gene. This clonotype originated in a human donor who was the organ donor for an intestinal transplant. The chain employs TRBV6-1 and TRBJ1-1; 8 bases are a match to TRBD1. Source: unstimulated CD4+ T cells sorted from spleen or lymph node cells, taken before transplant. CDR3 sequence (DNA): TGTGCCAGCAGCCCACAGGGGGTCCAATACACTGAAGCTTTCTTT. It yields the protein CASSPQGVQYTEAFF.